This T cell receptor beta chain stems from a study of blood T cell repertoires in COVID-19. Germline CDR1 reads SNHLY; CDR2 reads FYNNEI. This CDR3 spans 15 amino acids. V dropped 6 bases and J dropped 2; count of bases not matched to a gene: 6. Per the original data handling: Using reference gene primer amplification, nucleated cell counts were estimated. The repertoire was sequenced with immunoSEQ multiplex PCR; TCRdb's copy has only in-frame clones and lacks some. V and J calls and clone size are given by that table; D and trimming were obtained from the DNA. Found here are approximately 220,000 clones, roughly nine tenths of them singletons; the top ten hold under 3.5%.

The sample consisted of PBMCs or T cells enriched from blood (not recorded which). This chain connects TRBV2 to TRBJ2-1; TRBD1 matches 8 bases. The receptor was isolated from a young woman in a cohort exposed to, infected with or recovered from COVID-19 (not recorded which). The CDR3 coding sequence is TGTGCCAGCAGCACTGACAGGGGTGCCTACAATGAGCAGTTCTTC. This encodes CASSTDRGAYNEQFF.